The entry below describes one TCR beta chain. Assay: immunoSEQ multiplex PCR; the TCRdb copy retains only in-frame clones and omits some. The sample shows about 180,000 clones, 85% of them seen only once. The sample is drawn from a study of cytomegalovirus exposure and HLA in healthy donors. V was pared by 0 bases and J by 8 bases, with 4 bases of the junction left unmatched. Germline-derived CDR1 and CDR2 are SGDLS and YYNGEE. This CDR3 comprises 16 residues. The sequenced sample consisted of PBMCs. The receptor's source is a man younger than 35 in good health and CMV-seropositive. The chain links TRBV9 to TRBJ1-6, with 11 positions matching TRBD1. The DNA of the CDR3 is TGTGCCAGCAGCGTAGATGGGACAGGGGGTTATTCACCCCTCCACTTT. Protein sequence: CASSVDGTGGYSPLHF.